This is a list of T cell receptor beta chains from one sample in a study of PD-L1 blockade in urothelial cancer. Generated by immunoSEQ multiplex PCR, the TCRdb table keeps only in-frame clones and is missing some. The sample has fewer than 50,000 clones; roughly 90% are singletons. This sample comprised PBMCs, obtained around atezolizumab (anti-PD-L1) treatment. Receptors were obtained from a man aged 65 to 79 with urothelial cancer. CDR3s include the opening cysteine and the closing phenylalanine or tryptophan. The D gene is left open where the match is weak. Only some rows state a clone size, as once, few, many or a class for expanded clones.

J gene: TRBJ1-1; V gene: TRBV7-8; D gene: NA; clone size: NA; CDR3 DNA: TGTGCCAGCAGCTTAGATCAGGCTACAGAAGCTTTCTTT; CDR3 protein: CASSLDQATEAFF
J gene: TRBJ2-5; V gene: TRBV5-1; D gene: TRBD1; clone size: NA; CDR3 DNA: TGCGCCAGCAGCATGACAGGGTTCCAAGAGACCCAGTACTTC; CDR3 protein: CASSMTGFQETQYF
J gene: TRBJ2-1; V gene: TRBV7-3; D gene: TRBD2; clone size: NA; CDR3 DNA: TGTGCCAGCAGCTTAGTCACTAGCGACTACAATGAGCAGTTCTTC; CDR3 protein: CASSLVTSDYNEQFF
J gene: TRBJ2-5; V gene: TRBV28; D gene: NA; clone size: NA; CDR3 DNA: TGTGCCAGCAGTTTCGGCAGGGTATTTTCGGAGACCCAGTACTTC; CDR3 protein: CASSFGRVFSETQYF
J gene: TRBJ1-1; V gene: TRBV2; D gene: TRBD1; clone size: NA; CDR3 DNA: TGCTACTACAGGGGGAACACTGAAGCTTTCTTT; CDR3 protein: CYYRGNTEAFF
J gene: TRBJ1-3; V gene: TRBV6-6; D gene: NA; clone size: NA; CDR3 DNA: TGTGCCAGCAGTTACTCAACAATCAACTCTGGAAACACCATATATTTT; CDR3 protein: CASSYSTINSGNTIYF
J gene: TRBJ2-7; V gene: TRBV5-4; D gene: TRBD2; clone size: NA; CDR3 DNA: TGTGCCAGCAGCCGAGCGACTAGCGGGAGGGGAACCTACGAGCAGTACTTC; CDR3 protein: CASSRATSGRGTYEQYF
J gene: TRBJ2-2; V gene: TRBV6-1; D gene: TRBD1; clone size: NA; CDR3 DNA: TGTGCCAGCACCAGGGGGCGGAACACCGGGGAGCTGTTTTTT; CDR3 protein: CASTRGRNTGELFF
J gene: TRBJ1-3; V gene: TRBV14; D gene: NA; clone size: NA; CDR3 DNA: TGTGCCAGCAGCCAAGTTACAGGGCTCTCTGGAAACACCATATATTTT; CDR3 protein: CASSQVTGLSGNTIYF
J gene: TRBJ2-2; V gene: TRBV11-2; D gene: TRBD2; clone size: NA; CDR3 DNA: TGTGCCACCCGGACTAGCGGGAGAACCGGGGAGCTGTTTTTT; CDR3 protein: CATRTSGRTGELFF
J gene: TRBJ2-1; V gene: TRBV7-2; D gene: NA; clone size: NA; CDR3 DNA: TGTGCCAGCAGCTTAGCCCACCTCAGGGAGCAGTTCTTC; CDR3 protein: CASSLAHLREQFF
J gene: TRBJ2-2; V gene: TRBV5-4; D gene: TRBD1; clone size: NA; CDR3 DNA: TGTGCCAGCAGCCCGGACAGGGTTTGGACCGGGGAGCTGTTTTTT; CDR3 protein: CASSPDRVWTGELFF
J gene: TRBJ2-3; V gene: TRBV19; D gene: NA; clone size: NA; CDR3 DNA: TGTGCCAGTAGGCGGCGGGCCCGGGTGGGAGATACGCAGTATTTT; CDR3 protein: CASRRRARVGDTQYF
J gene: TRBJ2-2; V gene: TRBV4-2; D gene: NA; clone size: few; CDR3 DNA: TGTGCCAGCAGCCAAGATACACGGACAGCTAACACCGGGGAGCTGTTTTTT; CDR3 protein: CASSQDTRTANTGELFF
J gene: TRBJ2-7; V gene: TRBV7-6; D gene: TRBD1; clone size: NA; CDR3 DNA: TGTGCCAGCAGCTTAGAGACAGGGCGGTCCTACGAGCAGTACTTC; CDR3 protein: CASSLETGRSYEQYF
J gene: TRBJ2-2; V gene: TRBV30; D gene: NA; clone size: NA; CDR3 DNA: TGTGCCTGGAGTGCAGGGGGGCTTATCACCGGGGAGCTGTTTTTT; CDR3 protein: CAWSAGGLITGELFF
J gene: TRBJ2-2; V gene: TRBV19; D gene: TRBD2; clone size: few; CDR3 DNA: TGTGCCAGTAGCCCCGGACTAGCGGGAGCGACCACCGGGGAGCTGTTTTTT; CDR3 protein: CASSPGLAGATTGELFF
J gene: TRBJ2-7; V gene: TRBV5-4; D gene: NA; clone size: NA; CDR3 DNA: TGTGCCAGCAGCTTCGGACAGAGAGGCTACGAGCAGTACTTC; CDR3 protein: CASSFGQRGYEQYF
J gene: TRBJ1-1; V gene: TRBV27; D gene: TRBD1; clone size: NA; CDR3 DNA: TGTGCCAGTACCCGACAGGGGAACACTGAAGCTTTCTTT; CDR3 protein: CASTRQGNTEAFF
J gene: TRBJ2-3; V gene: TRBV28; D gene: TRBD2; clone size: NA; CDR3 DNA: TGTGCCAGCAGTCTTAGCGGGAGGAGCACAGATACGCAGTATTTT; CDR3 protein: CASSLSGRSTDTQYF
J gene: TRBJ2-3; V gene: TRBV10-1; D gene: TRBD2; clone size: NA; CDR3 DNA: TGCGCCAGCAGTGAAACGTCTAGCGGGAGGGTTAGCACAGATACGCAGTATTTT; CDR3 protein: CASSETSSGRVSTDTQYF
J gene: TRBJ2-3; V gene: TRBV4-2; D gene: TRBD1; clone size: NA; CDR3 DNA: TGTGCCAGCAGCCAAGGTGGTCAGGGGGCAGATACGCAGTATTTT; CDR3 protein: CASSQGGQGADTQYF
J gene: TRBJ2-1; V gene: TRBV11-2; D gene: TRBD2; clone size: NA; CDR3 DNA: TGTGCCAGCAGCTTAGTAGCGGGTTCCAACAATGAGCAGTTCTTC; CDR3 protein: CASSLVAGSNNEQFF
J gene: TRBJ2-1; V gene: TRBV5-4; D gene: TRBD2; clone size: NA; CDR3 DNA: TGTGCCAGCAGCTTGGGGTCTAGCGGCAACTCCTACAATGAGCAGTTCTTC; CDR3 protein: CASSLGSSGNSYNEQFF
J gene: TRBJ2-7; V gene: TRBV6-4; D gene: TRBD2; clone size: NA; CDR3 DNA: TGTGCCAGCAGTGAAAGGGAGGGCTACGAGCAGTACTTC; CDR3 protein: CASSEREGYEQYF
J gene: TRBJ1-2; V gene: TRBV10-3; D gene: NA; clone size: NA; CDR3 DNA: TGTGCCATCAGTGAGCCGGGTACAGGGCTCGACTATGGCTACACCTTC; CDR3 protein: CAISEPGTGLDYGYTF
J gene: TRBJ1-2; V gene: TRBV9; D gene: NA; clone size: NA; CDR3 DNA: TGTGCCAGCAGCCCAACTAGTGATACTCGCCCGCGCTATGGCTACACCTTC; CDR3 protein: CASSPTSDTRPRYGYTF
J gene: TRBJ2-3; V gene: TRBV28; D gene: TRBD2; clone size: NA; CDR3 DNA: TGTGCCAGCAGTGGGGGACTAGCGGGAGCAGATACGCAGTATTTT; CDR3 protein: CASSGGLAGADTQYF
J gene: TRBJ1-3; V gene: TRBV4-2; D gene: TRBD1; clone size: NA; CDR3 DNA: TGTGCCAGCAGCCAAGAATGGACAGGGGAGGCGGCTGGAAACACCATATATTTT; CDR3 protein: CASSQEWTGEAAGNTIYF
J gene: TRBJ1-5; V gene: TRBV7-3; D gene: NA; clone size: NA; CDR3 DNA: TGTGCCAGCAGCTCAGATAGCAATCAGCCCCAGCATTTT; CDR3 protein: CASSSDSNQPQHF
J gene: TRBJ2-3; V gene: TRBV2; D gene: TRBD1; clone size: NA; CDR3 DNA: TGTGCCAGCAGTGTAATCCAGGGGGCGCGGACAGATACGCAGTATTTT; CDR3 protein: CASSVIQGARTDTQYF
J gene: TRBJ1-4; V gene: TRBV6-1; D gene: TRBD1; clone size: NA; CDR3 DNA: TGTGCCAGCAGTGCACTACAGGGGGCACCTAATGAAAAACTGTTTTTT; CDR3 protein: CASSALQGAPNEKLFF
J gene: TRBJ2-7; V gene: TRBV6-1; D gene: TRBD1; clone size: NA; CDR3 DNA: TGTGCCAGCAGGGCCGGGACAGGGATGTACGAGCAGTACTTC; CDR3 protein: CASRAGTGMYEQYF
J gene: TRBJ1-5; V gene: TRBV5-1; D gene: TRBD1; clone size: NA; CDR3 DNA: TGCGCCAGCAGCCCAGGAGGAGGGGGCGCGCAGCCCCAGCATTTT; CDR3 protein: CASSPGGGGAQPQHF
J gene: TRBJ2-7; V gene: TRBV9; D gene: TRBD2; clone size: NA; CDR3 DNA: TGTGCCAGCAGCGGATCTAGCGGGAGAGGAGACGAGCAGTACTTC; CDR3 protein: CASSGSSGRGDEQYF
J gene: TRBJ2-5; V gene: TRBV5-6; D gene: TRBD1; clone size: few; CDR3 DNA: TGTGCCAGCAACAATCCCGGGACAGGATCACAAGAGACCCAGTACTTC; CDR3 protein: CASNNPGTGSQETQYF
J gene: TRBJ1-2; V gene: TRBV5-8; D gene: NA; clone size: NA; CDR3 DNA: TGTGCCAGCAGCCGAGCTAACTATGGCTACACCTTC; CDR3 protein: CASSRANYGYTF
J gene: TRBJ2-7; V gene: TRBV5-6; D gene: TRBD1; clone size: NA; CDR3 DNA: TGTGCCAGCAGCTCACTCCGGGACAGGGCGGACGAGCAGTACTTC; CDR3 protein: CASSSLRDRADEQYF
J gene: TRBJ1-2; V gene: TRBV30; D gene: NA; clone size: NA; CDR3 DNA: TGTGCCTGGAAGTCTATACCGCTTAACTATGGCTACACCTTC; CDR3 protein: CAWKSIPLNYGYTF
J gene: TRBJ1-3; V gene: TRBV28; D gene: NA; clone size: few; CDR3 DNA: TGTGCCAGCAGTTTATCACAGGCGACTGGAAACACCATATATTTT; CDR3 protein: CASSLSQATGNTIYF
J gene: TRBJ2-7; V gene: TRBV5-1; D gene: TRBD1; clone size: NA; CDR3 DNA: TGCGCCAGCAGCCTCAACCCCGGGACAGCCTACGAGCAGTACTTC; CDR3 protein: CASSLNPGTAYEQYF
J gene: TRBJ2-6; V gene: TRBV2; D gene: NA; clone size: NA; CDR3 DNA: TGTGCCACAAGGGAGGGGGTCTCTGGGGCCAACGTCCTGACTTTC; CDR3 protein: CATREGVSGANVLTF